These 6 T cell receptor beta chains were all obtained from the same sample, sequenced in a study of T cell clonality in common variable immunodeficiency. Assay: immunoSEQ multiplex PCR; the TCRdb copy retains only in-frame clones and omits some. The profile covers under 50,000 clones, none occurring a single time. Sequencing input: peripheral blood mononuclear cells. These receptors were collected from a person aged 18 to 70 in good health.

This clone has a count of ten or more. Sequencing ends 3 residues short of the CDR3 end; the germline J gene provides the rest. The chain uses TRBV30 and TRBJ2-2; D ambiguous. Trimming cost V 5 bases and J 1 base, with 5 bases left between them. CDR1 is GTSNPN and CDR2 is SVGIG in the germline V gene (reference sequence). The length of the CDR3 is 12 residues. The sequenced CDR3 bases are TGTGCCTGGCAGGAGAACACCGGGGAG. Translating gives CAWQENTGE. The entire CDR3 protein is CAWQENTGELFF.

In its sample, this clone was seen a few times. One end of the junction is discordant with germline, which a read error may explain. The read falls 3 residues short of the CDR3 end, and the missing part is taken from the germline J gene. The rearrangement links TRBV13 to TRBJ1-1; D is uncertain. The CDR3 runs to 13 residues. Germline V lookup: CDR1 PRHDT, CDR2 FYEKMQ (reference sequence). CDR3 region: CAGSLDSRTEAFF. The CDR3 bases that were read are TGTGCCGGCAGCCTAGATTCCAGAACTGAA.

At least ten counts were recorded for this clone. The read halts 3 residues ahead of the CDR3 end, with the missing end drawn from the germline J gene. The chain joins TRBV14 to TRBJ1-1, with D possibly being TRBD1 (5 bases). Trimming removed 5 bases from V and 4 bases from J, with 11 bases in between. CDR3 length: 13 residues. CDR1 SGHDN and CDR2 FVKESK come from the germline V gene. The CDR3 bases that were read are TGTGCCAGCAGCTTCGGGGGGAGCACTGAA. Protein sequence: CASSFGGSTE. The entire CDR3 protein reads CASSFGGSTEAFF.

This clone appeared many times. Read data end 3 residues before the CDR3 end; the end is taken from the germline J gene. The rearrangement uses TRBV7-2 and TRBJ1-3; tentatively, D is TRBD1 (5 bases). The germline V gene has CDR1 SGHTA and CDR2 FQGNSA. Between the trimmed V and J ends, which lost 5 bases and 0 bases, there was a span of 11 bases. The CDR3 runs to 15 residues. This CDR3 is CASSLGHLSGNTIYF. The CDR3 DNA, read in part, is TGTGCCAGCAGCCTCGGACACCTCTCTGGAAACACC.

This clone was seen many times. The read gets to within 3 residues of the CDR3 end, and the germline J gene fills in the rest. The chain is built from TRBV19 and TRBJ1-1, with D hard to call. The CDR3 is 16 amino acids. V was clipped by 3 bases and J by 1 base, with 15 bases between them. Germline V gene sequence: CDR1 LNHDA, CDR2 SQIVND (reference sequence). The DNA read from the CDR3 is TGTGCCAGTAGTATGGTCAGGACTACCAAGAACACTGAA. Its protein product is CASSMVRTTKNTE. The CDR3 as a whole reads CASSMVRTTKNTEAFF.

This clone was found many times. The read comes to an end 3 residues before the CDR3 does, leaving the germline J gene to fill in the end. The rearrangement joins TRBV30 to TRBJ2-3; D not certain. The germline V and J ends were trimmed by 0 bases and 5 bases, with 12 bases remaining between them. Germline V gene sequence: CDR1 GTSNPN, CDR2 SVGIG (reference sequence). The CDR3 totals 14 residues. The part of the CDR3 DNA that was read is TGTGCCTGGAGTGTACGAGCCTCCCTAGATACG. It translates to CAWSVRASLDT. The full CDR3 is CAWSVRASLDTQYF.